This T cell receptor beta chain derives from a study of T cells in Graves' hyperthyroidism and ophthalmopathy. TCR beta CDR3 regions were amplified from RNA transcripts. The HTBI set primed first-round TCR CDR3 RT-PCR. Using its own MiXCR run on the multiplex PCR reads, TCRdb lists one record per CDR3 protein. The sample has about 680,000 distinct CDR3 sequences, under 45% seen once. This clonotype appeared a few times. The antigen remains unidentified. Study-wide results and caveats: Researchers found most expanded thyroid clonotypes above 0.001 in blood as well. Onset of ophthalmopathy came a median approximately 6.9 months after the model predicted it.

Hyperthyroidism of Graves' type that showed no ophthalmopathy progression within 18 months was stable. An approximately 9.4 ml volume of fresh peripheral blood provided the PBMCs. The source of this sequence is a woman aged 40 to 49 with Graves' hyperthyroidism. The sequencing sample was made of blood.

This chain's CDR3 is CASSQGQGVGHEQYF. The CDR3 DNA reads as TGCGCCAGCAGCCAAGGTCAGGGGGTCGGCCACGAGCAGTACTTC. V usage is TRBV4-3 and J usage is TRBJ2-7; 7 positions match TRBD1. The V and J ends lost 1 base and 5 bases, in that order; junction bases with no gene match: 8. The CDR3 contains 15 residues. Germline V CDR1 and CDR2: LGHNA, YSLEER.